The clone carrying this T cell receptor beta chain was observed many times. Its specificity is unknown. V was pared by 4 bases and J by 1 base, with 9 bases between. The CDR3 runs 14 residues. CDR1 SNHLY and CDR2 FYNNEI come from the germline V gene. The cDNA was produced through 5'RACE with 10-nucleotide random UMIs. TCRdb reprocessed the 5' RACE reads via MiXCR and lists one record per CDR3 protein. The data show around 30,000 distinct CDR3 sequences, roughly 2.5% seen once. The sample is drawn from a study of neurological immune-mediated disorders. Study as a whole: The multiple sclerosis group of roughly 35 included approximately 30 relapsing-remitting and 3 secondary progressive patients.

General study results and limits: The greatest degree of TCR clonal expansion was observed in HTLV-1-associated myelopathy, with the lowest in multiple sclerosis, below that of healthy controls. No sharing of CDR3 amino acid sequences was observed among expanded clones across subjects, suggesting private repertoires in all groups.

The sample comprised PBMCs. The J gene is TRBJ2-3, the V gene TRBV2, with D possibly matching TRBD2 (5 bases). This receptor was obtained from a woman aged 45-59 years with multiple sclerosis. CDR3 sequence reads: CASSALAGTDTQYF. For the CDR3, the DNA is TGTGCCAGCAGTGCGCTAGCCGGCACAGATACGCAGTATTTT.